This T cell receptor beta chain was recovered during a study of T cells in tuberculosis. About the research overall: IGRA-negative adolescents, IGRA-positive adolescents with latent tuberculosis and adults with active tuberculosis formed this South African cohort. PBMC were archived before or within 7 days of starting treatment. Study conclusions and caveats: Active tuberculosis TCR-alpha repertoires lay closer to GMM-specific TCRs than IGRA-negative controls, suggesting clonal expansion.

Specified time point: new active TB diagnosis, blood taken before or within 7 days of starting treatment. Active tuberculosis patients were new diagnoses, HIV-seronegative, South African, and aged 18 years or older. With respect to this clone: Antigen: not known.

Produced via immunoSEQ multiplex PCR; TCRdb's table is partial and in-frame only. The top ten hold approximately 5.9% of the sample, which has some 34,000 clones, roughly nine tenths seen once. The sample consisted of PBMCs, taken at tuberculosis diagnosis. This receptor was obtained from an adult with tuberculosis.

The CDR3 nucleotides are TGTGCCAGCGTCGCGTCGTCTGAGCAGTTCTTC. This sequence encodes CASVASSEQFF. The chain links TRBV2 to TRBJ2-1; D is undetermined. The CDR3 covers 11 residues. Deletions cut 8 bases from V and 9 bases from J, with 11 bases between. Germline V lookup: CDR1 SNHLY, CDR2 FYNNEI.